This T cell receptor beta chain derives from a study of CD8+ T cells in alopecia areata. Study at large: It was oral tofacitinib, at 5 to 10 mg twice daily, that treated patients received. General study results and limits: Sequence data from scalp samples additionally include resident alphabeta T cells of normal skin. Mice gave a clearer picture of TCR sharing than patients did, possibly for HLA-related reasons. Lesional scalp, notably in alopecia totalis/universalis, had clonality above that of normal scalp.

Investigators isolated RNA and reverse transcribed it into cDNA to act as the sequencing template. This table comes from immunoSEQ multiplex PCR, and its TCRdb copy is limited to in-frame clones, with some not included. The data contain approximately 12,000 clones, under 65% of them singletons. Individuals with alopecia areata gave both lesional scalp punch biopsies and peripheral blood for collection. This CDR3 is 14 amino acids long. CDR1 and CDR2 from the germline V gene are SGHAT and FQNNGV. Deletions cut 3 bases from V and 7 bases from J, with 12 bases between. In the case of this clone: As yet, its antigen is unknown.

This sequence was found in a human donor with alopecia areata. Sequenced sample: skin. The J gene is TRBJ1-4, the V gene TRBV11-2; tentative D call: TRBD1 (6 bases). The CDR3 coding sequence is TGTGCCAGCAGCTTCAACAGGGCGGTTGAAAAACTGTTTTTT. Amino acid sequence: CASSFNRAVEKLFF.